Shown below are 21 T cell receptor beta chains from a single sample sequenced in a study of T cell responses to AZD1222 COVID-19 vaccine. Profiled with immunoSEQ multiplex PCR; TCRdb holds only in-frame clones, not every one. The sample has some 73,000 clones; 85% to 90% are singletons. This specimen consisted of peripheral blood, obtained 28 days after the second AZD1222 dose. All receptors come from an adult who received the AZD1222 COVID-19 vaccine.

This chain joins TRBV18 and TRBJ2-1; D is possibly TRBD1 (5 bases). This CDR3 comprises 16 residues. V gave up 6 bases and J gave up 6 bases, with 21 bases separating them. CDR1 is KGHSH, CDR2 LQKENI, per germline. The CDR3 sequence is CASSTPAGAQGNEQFF. The CDR3 bases are TGTGCCAGCTCCACTCCGGCAGGCGCTCAGGGCAATGAGCAGTTCTTC.

This chain links TRBV5-1 with TRBJ1-4, with 8 bases aligning to TRBD1. V lost 3 bases to trimming and J lost 0 bases; unmatched junction nucleotides: 13. In germline, CDR1 is SGHRS, CDR2 YFSETQ. The CDR3 has 19 residues. CDR3 residues: CASSSLGWQGAATNEKLFF. CDR3 coding DNA: TGCGCCAGCAGCTCCCTAGGGTGGCAGGGGGCTGCAACTAATGAAAAACTGTTTTTT.

V gene TRBV6-2 or TRBV6-3 combines with J gene TRBJ2-7; D might be TRBD1 or TRBD2, each matching 6 bases. The CDR3 is 15 amino acids. Trimming removed 6 bases at V and 4 bases at J, with 19 bases between. In germline, CDR1 is MNHEY, CDR2 SVGEGT. This CDR3 reads CASSLLSGASYEQYF. As DNA, the CDR3 is TGTGCCAGCAGCCTACTGTCGGGGGCATCATACGAGCAGTACTTC.

This clone occurred once. The chain uses TRBV15 and TRBJ1-4, with D possibly being TRBD1 (6 bases). Trimming shortened V by 0 bases and J by 8 bases, and 16 bases separated the two germline ends. The CDR3 covers 16 residues. Germline assignment: CDR1 LNHNV and CDR2 YYDKDF (reference sequence). The CDR3 DNA reads as TGTGCCACCAGCAGAGATAACGGGGGCGCGGGGGAAAAACTGTTTTTT. This gives the protein CATSRDNGGAGEKLFF.

This sequence joins TRBV7-8 and TRBJ2-7; TRBD1 might be the D (5 bases). Trimming cost V 1 base and J 2 bases, with 12 bases left between them. In germline, CDR1 is SGHVS, CDR2 FQNEAQ. There are 15 residues in the CDR3. The CDR3: CASSLVAGLAYEQYV. CDR3 nucleotide sequence: TGTGCCAGCAGCTTAGTGGCAGGGTTGGCCTACGAGCAGTACGTC.

The chain has TRBV11-3 and TRBJ1-2, with 9 bases matching TRBD1. Germline V gene lookup returns CDR1 SGHNT and CDR2 YENEEA. The CDR3 loop spans 18 amino acids. V lost 2 bases to trimming and J lost 8 bases; unmatched junction nucleotides: 18. This CDR3 is CASSLMGSGTGQPMGYTF. The DNA for the CDR3 is TGTGCCAGCAGCTTAATGGGGAGCGGGACAGGGCAACCTATGGGCTACACCTTC.

The chain uses TRBV4-3 and TRBJ2-1; TRBD1 aligns across 9 bases. J gave up 3 bases and V 0 bases, and 0 bases lay outside the gene matches. The CDR3 spans 15 residues. Looked up from germline, CDR1 is LGHNA and CDR2 is YSLEER. The DNA for the CDR3 is TGCGCCAGCAGCCAAGAGGGACAGGGCTACAATGAGCAGTTCTTC. Protein sequence: CASSQEGQGYNEQFF.

This rearrangement joins TRBV28 to TRBJ1-5; 8 bases line up with TRBD1. CDR1 and CDR2 (germline): MDHEN, SYDVKM. V lost 5 bases, J lost 6 bases, and 9 bases stayed unmatched. The CDR3 runs 15 residues. The CDR3 nucleotides read TGTGCCAGCAGTATCTCTGACAGGGGAGGTCAGCCCCAGCATTTT. Translated: CASSISDRGGQPQHF. The complete variable domain, with remaining parts taken from reference TRBV28 and TRBJ1-5, reads DVKVTQSSRYLVKRTGEKVFLECVQDMDHENMFWYRQDPGLGLRLIYFSYDVKMKEKGDIPEGYSVSREKKERFSLILESASTNQTSMYLCASSISDRGGQPQHFGDGTRLSIL.

V is TRBV5-6 and J is TRBJ1-2, with 10 bases that match TRBD1. This CDR3 contains 16 residues. V trimming: 4 bases; J trimming: 4 bases; junction bases outside the gene matches: 10. Germline CDR1 reads SGHDT; CDR2 reads YYEEEE. In DNA form, the CDR3 reads TGTGCCAGCAGCCCCGGACAGGGGGACCCCTTCTATGGCTACACCTTC. The encoded protein is CASSPGQGDPFYGYTF.

This clone was detected once. This rearrangement joins TRBV11-3 to TRBJ1-1; D uncertain. Trimming cost V 5 bases and J 7 bases, with 14 bases left between them. The CDR3 consists of 13 residues. The germline V gene has CDR1 SGHNT and CDR2 YENEEA. The CDR3 sequence: CASSPPITDEAFF. The CDR3 DNA is TGTGCCAGCAGCCCGCCCATTACAGATGAAGCTTTCTTT. Full variable domain (remainder filled in from reference TRBV11-3 and TRBJ1-1): EAGVVQSPRYKIIEKKQPVAFWCNPISGHNTLYWYLQNLGQGPELLIRYENEEAVDDSQLPKDRFSAERLKGVDSTLKIQPAELGDSAVYLCASSPPITDEAFFGQGTRLTVV.

The chain couples TRBV11-1 to TRBJ1-1; D is undetermined. Trimming took 8 bases from V and 0 from J, leaving 10 bases between them. Germline V gene data show CDR1 as SGHAT and CDR2 as FQDESV (reference sequence). CDR3 length equals 13 residues. CDR3 protein: CASAATLNTEAFF. CDR3 nucleotides: TGTGCCAGCGCCGCGACACTGAACACTGAAGCTTTCTTT.

This chain uses TRBV10-1 with TRBJ1-5; perhaps TRBD1 as D (6 bases). The germline CDR1 and CDR2 sequences are WNHNN and SYGVQD (reference sequence). Trimming removed 2 bases at V and 1 base at J, with 18 bases between. The CDR3 runs to 18 residues. The CDR3 loop reads CASSEAPQGKESNQPQHF. The CDR3 DNA follows: TGCGCCAGCAGTGAGGCACCACAGGGTAAGGAAAGCAATCAGCCCCAGCATTTT.

This clone was seen a single time. The chain couples TRBV4-1 to TRBJ2-1, with D perhaps TRBD1 or TRBD2 (5 bases each). Trimming removed 1 base at V and 12 bases at J, with 13 bases between. Germline V CDR1 and CDR2: MGHRA, YSYEKL. This CDR3 spans 13 amino acids. CDR3 in amino acids: CASSQVEGSTQFF. The CDR3 nucleotides read TGCGCCAGCAGCCAAGTTGAGGGGTCAACGCAGTTCTTC.

The chain carries TRBV20-1 and TRBJ2-1; 9 positions agree with TRBD2. CDR1 DFQATT and CDR2 SNEGSKA come from the germline V gene (reference sequence). The trim removed 3 bases at V and 7 bases at J, leaving 13 bases unmatched. The CDR3 loop spans 16 amino acids. The CDR3 DNA is TGCAGTGCTAGTGGGGCTAGCGGGACGTGGATGAATGAGCAGTTCTTC. It codes for CSASGASGTWMNEQFF.

The chain employs TRBV9 and TRBJ1-3; 8 nucleotides line up with TRBD1. Germline trimming cut 0 bases from V and 4 bases from J; bases unmatched to any gene: 3. The germline CDR1 and CDR2 sequences are SGDLS and YYNGEE. The CDR3 runs to 15 residues. The CDR3 sequence is CASSVGQGTGNTIYF. The CDR3, as DNA: TGTGCCAGCAGCGTAGGACAGGGGACGGGAAACACCATATATTTT. The full variable domain, with the rest looked up from reference TRBV9 and TRBJ1-3, is DSGVTQTPKHLITATGQRVTLRCSPRSGDLSVYWYQQSLDQGLQFLIQYYNGEERAKGNILERFSAQQFPDLHSELNLSSLELGDSALYFCASSVGQGTGNTIYFGEGSWLTVV.

This chain links TRBV28 with TRBJ2-1, with 11 bases fitting TRBD1. V shed 5 bases, J shed 0 bases, and the junction held 15 bases outside the gene matches. The CDR3 spans 20 residues. In germline, CDR1 is MDHEN, CDR2 SYDVKM. CDR3 sequence: CASSPYRDRGDLGSYNEQFF. The CDR3, as DNA: TGTGCCAGCAGTCCTTACCGGGACAGGGGGGACCTTGGCTCCTACAATGAGCAGTTCTTC.

The V call is TRBV18, the J call TRBJ2-2; D unresolved. This CDR3 region has 12 residues. Per the germline V gene, CDR1 is KGHSH and CDR2 is LQKENI. V dropped 2 bases and J dropped 2 bases, with 0 bases sitting between them. CDR3 in amino acids: CASSPNTGELFF. CDR3 sequence (DNA): TGTGCCAGCTCACCAAACACCGGGGAGCTGTTTTTT.

The J gene is TRBJ2-3, the V gene TRBV5-4, with 8 bases that match TRBD1. Germline loops: CDR1 SGHNT, CDR2 YYREEE (reference sequence). V was clipped by 0 bases and J by 4 bases; unmatched bases: 7. This CDR3 is 16 amino acids long. CDR3 sequence (DNA): TGTGCCAGCAGCTTGGAAGTGGGCAGGGGGCCAGATACGCAGTATTTT. Translating gives CASSLEVGRGPDTQYF. Supplemented by reference TRBV5-4 and TRBJ2-3, the full variable domain reads ETGVTQSPTHLIKTRGQQVTLRCSSQSGHNTVSWYQQALGQGPQFIFQYYREEENGRGNFPPRFSGLQFPNYSSELNVNALELDDSALYLCASSLEVGRGPDTQYFGPGTRLTVL.

The V gene is TRBV7-7, the J gene TRBJ2-5; 7 nucleotides line up with TRBD2. The CDR3 extends over 16 amino acids. Germline V gene sequence: CDR1 SSHAT, CDR2 FNYEAQ (reference sequence). V shed 1 base and J 4 bases; nucleotides not matched to a gene: 9. The CDR3 loop reads CASSLDGGGRGETQYF. In DNA, the CDR3 is TGTGCCAGCAGCTTAGATGGCGGGGGACGCGGAGAGACCCAGTACTTC.

The V gene is TRBV11-3, the J gene TRBJ2-2; 7 bases are a match to TRBD2. V shed 5 bases, J shed 4 bases, and the junction held 16 bases outside the gene matches. Germline V gene lookup returns CDR1 SGHNT and CDR2 YENEEA. This CDR3 comprises 18 residues. CDR3 sequence: CASSPTRGTRGGTGELFF. The CDR3 nucleotides read TGTGCCAGCAGCCCTACGCGGGGGACCCGCGGGGGCACCGGGGAGCTGTTTTTT.

The chain employs TRBV6-2 or TRBV6-3 and TRBJ2-7; D is undetermined. Germline-derived CDR1 and CDR2 are MNHEY and SVGEGT. This CDR3 has 12 residues. V lost 4 bases, J lost 4 bases, and 8 bases lay in between. CDR3 amino acids: CASSSLPYEQYV. The CDR3 DNA reads TGTGCCAGCAGTTCACTGCCGTACGAGCAGTACGTC.